The 16 T cell receptor beta chains below were found in one sample sequenced in a study of blood T cell repertoires in COVID-19 (dated by TCRdb to about 2020). Libraries were made using the immunoSEQ multiplex PCR assay. This immuneACCESS table, as held by TCRdb, lists in-frame sequences with V and J called but not all clones. Of the missing ones, under half trace to an unresolved V gene in checked studies; the others have no known cause. Within this sample are about 120,000 clones, with around 84% of them counted one time only. Under 4% of the sample rests with the top ten. Material for sequencing was PBMCs or T cells enriched from blood (not recorded which). The receptors come from a woman aged 25 to 39 who had recovered from COVID-19.

Here the CDR3 DNA reads TGTGCCAGCAGCCCCGAGGACACTCTCGGTCGGCCCCAGCATTTT. This sequence encodes CASSPEDTLGRPQHF. The chain uses TRBV7-2 and TRBJ1-5, with D perhaps TRBD1 (5 bases). The germline V and J ends were trimmed by 5 bases and 9 bases, with 20 bases remaining between them. The germline V gene encodes CDR1 SGHTA and CDR2 FQGNSA. The CDR3 is 15 amino acids.

There are a few counts of this clone. The rearrangement uses TRBV9 and TRBJ2-7; 10 bases map to TRBD1. Per the germline V gene, CDR1 is SGDLS and CDR2 is YYNGEE. V lost 2 bases to trimming and J lost 7 bases; unmatched junction nucleotides: 9. The CDR3 has 15 amino acids. The CDR3 DNA follows: TGTGCCAGCAGCGTCAACTGGGACAGGGGAACAGAGCAGTACTTC. Translated, it gives CASSVNWDRGTEQYF.

This clone was seen ten or more times. This chain connects TRBV7-9 to TRBJ2-5; TRBD1 matches at 8 bases. Germline CDR1 is SEHNR and CDR2 is FQNEAQ (reference sequence). The V and J ends lost 1 base and 6 bases, in that order; junction bases with no gene match: 7. The CDR3 contains 15 residues. The CDR3 is CASSLGYRGRKTQYF. Here the CDR3 DNA reads TGTGCCAGCAGCTTAGGTTACAGGGGGAGGAAGACCCAGTACTTC.

The V and J genes are TRBV23-1 and TRBJ1-3, with D possibly TRBD1 on 5 matching bases. TRBV23-1 is labeled an ORF, and its function is uncertain. Trimming stripped 2 bases from V and 0 bases from J, with 11 bases between. The CDR3 has 16 residues. CDR3 in amino acids: CASSQRAGPSGNTIYF. CDR3 DNA: TGCGCCAGCAGTCAACGTGCGGGACCCTCTGGAAACACCATATATTTT.

The gene calls are TRBV12-3 or TRBV12-4 and TRBJ1-1; TRBD1 matches at 8 bases. J gave up 7 bases and V 7 bases, and 5 bases lay outside the gene matches. CDR3 length: 12 residues. The CDR3: CASTRTGFEAFF. Written as DNA, the CDR3 is TGTGCCAGCACCCGGACAGGGTTTGAAGCTTTCTTT.

The rearrangement joins TRBV7-8 to TRBJ2-5; a weak D match, TRBD1 (5 bases). Deletions cut 5 bases from V and 7 bases from J, with 11 bases between. Germline V lookup: CDR1 SGHVS, CDR2 FQNEAQ. This CDR3 comprises 12 residues. DNA of the CDR3: TGTGCCAGCAGCGGTCGACAGTGGACCCAGTACTTC. Translated, it gives CASSGRQWTQYF.

The V call is TRBV24-1, the J call TRBJ1-4; D uncertain. The CDR3 has 20 residues. The V gene's germline CDR1 is KGHDR and CDR2 SFDVKD. The germline V and J ends were trimmed by 0 bases and 5 bases, with 24 bases remaining between them. CDR3 loop: CATSDLLSASAEVENEKLFF. CDR3 nucleotides: TGTGCCACCAGTGATTTGCTTTCGGCGTCGGCAGAGGTGGAAAATGAAAAACTGTTTTTT.

The chain combines TRBV19 with TRBJ2-5; perhaps TRBD1 as D (5 bases). CDR1 and CDR2 from the germline V gene are LNHDA and SQIVND (reference sequence). V lost 1 base, J lost 4 bases, and 10 bases lay in between. This CDR3 is built from 14 residues. In DNA, the CDR3 is TGTGCCAGTAGTATAGGGCAGGGTGGAGAGACCCAGTACTTC. Translated, it gives CASSIGQGGETQYF.

The V and J genes are TRBV29-1 and TRBJ2-2; D is ambiguous. Trimming cost V 3 bases and J 1 base, with 3 bases left between them. Germline V CDR1 and CDR2: SQVTM, ANQGSEA. The CDR3 is 12 amino acids. This chain's CDR3 is CSVERNTGELFF. CDR3 nucleotides: TGCAGCGTTGAGAGGAACACCGGGGAGCTGTTTTTT.

The chain joins TRBV5-1 to TRBJ1-3, with TRBD1 matching 7 bases. Looked up from germline, CDR1 is SGHRS and CDR2 is YFSETQ. V lost 3 bases, J lost 2 bases, and 5 bases stayed unmatched. The CDR3 extends over 15 amino acids. This CDR3 is CASSSTGNTGNTIYF. Written as DNA, the CDR3 is TGCGCCAGCAGCTCGACAGGGAATACTGGAAACACCATATATTTT.

This rearrangement joins TRBV6-5 to TRBJ1-2; a possible D gene is TRBD1 (5 bases). There are 16 residues in the CDR3. V lost 0 bases to trimming and J lost 4 bases, with 15 bases between them. The germline gives CDR1 MNHEY, CDR2 SVGAGI. The CDR3 is CASSYSTPQVGYGYTF. The DNA for the CDR3 is TGTGCCAGCAGTTACTCAACTCCACAGGTGGGCTATGGCTACACCTTC.

The J gene is TRBJ2-1, the V gene TRBV5-1; tentative D call: TRBD2 (6 bases). With 3 bases removed from V and 3 bases from J, the gap between germline ends came to 10 bases. CDR1 and CDR2 from the germline V gene are SGHRS and YFSETQ. CDR3 size: 14 residues. CDR3 DNA: TGCGCCAGCAGCTCAGGGACTGGCTACAATGAGCAGTTCTTC. Translation gives CASSSGTGYNEQFF.

The CDR3 DNA is TGTGCCATCAGTGGGGACAGTTATGGCTACACCTTC. This gives the protein CAISGDSYGYTF. The chain carries TRBV10-3 and TRBJ1-2; 7 nucleotides align to TRBD1. Per the germline V gene, CDR1 is ENHRY and CDR2 is SYGVKD. V lost 4 bases, J lost 5 bases, and 1 base stayed unmatched. The CDR3 runs to 12 residues.

The chain recombines TRBV28 with TRBJ1-6; tentatively, D is TRBD1 (6 bases). CDR1 and CDR2 from the germline V gene are MDHEN and SYDVKM. There are 14 residues in the CDR3. Trimming shortened V by 6 bases and J by 6 bases, and 12 bases separated the two germline ends. The CDR3 protein is CASSYTGPNSPLHF. In nucleotides, the CDR3 is TGTGCCAGCAGCTATACAGGGCCTAATTCACCCCTCCACTTT.

This chain links TRBV18 with TRBJ2-5; tentative D call: TRBD2 (5 bases). This CDR3 has 13 residues. CDR1 KGHSH and CDR2 LQKENI come from the germline V gene. The V and J ends lost 3 bases and 4 bases respectively, with 9 bases between them. Here the CDR3 DNA reads TGTGCCAGCTCACCCCTAGAGGGAGAGACCCAGTACTTC. It translates to CASSPLEGETQYF.

This clone was observed a few times. The chain joins TRBV28 to TRBJ2-7; 10 nucleotides line up with TRBD1. V was clipped by 5 bases and J by 5 bases; unmatched bases: 9. From germline, CDR1 is MDHEN and CDR2 SYDVKM. The CDR3 contains 15 residues. The CDR3 here is CASSLRTGGIHEQYF. The CDR3 DNA reads TGTGCCAGCAGTCTCCGGACAGGGGGGATACACGAGCAGTACTTC.